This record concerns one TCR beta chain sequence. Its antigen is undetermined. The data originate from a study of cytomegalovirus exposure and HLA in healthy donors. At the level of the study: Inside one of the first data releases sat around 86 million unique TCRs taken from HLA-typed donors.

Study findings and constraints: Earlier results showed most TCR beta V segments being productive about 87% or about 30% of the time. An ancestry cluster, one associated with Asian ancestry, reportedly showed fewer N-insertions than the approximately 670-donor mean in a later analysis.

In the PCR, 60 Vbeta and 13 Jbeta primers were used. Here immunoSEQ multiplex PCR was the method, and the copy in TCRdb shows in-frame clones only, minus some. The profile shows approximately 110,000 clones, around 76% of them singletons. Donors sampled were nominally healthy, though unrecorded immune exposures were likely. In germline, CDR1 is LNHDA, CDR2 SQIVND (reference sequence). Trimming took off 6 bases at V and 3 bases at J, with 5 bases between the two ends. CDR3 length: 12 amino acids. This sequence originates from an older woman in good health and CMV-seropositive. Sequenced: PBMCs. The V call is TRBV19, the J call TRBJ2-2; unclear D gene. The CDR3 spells CASRRYTGELFF. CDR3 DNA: TGTGCCAGTAGGAGGTACACCGGGGAGCTGTTTTTT.